This T cell receptor (beta chain) originates from a study of low-dose radiotherapy and immunotherapy resistance in tumors. In the study overall: With 1 Gy per fraction every two weeks, Cohort 2 accumulated 13 Gy across 26 weeks. A dose of 300 mg of oral aspirin was taken by patients daily for four cycles from cycle 1 day 1.

This clonotype showed up many times. Time point here: before trial treatment. Germline values: CDR1 DFQATT, CDR2 SNEGSKA (reference sequence). Trimming left V 3 bases short and J 3 bases short, with 15 bases between. There are 15 residues in the CDR3. TRAV- and TRBV-specific primers were used for first-strand cDNA, which covered alpha and beta chains. Both a constant-region primer and a V-primer adapter served to amplify TCRs across roughly 21 PCR cycles. Each CDR3 protein gets one entry after TCRdb re-called the reads with MiXCR. Seen here are around 65,000 distinct CDR3 sequences, about 25% observed once, and the top ten hold 6% to 7%.

The chain has TRBV20-1 and TRBJ1-5; D possibly corresponds to TRBD1 (5 bases). The sample consisted of PBMCs, taken before treatment. The receptor was isolated from a male donor with rectosigmoid adenocarcinoma. The CDR3: CSASPTRGYNQPQHF. CDR3 nucleotide sequence: TGCAGTGCTAGTCCCACCCGGGGCTACAATCAGCCCCAGCATTTT.